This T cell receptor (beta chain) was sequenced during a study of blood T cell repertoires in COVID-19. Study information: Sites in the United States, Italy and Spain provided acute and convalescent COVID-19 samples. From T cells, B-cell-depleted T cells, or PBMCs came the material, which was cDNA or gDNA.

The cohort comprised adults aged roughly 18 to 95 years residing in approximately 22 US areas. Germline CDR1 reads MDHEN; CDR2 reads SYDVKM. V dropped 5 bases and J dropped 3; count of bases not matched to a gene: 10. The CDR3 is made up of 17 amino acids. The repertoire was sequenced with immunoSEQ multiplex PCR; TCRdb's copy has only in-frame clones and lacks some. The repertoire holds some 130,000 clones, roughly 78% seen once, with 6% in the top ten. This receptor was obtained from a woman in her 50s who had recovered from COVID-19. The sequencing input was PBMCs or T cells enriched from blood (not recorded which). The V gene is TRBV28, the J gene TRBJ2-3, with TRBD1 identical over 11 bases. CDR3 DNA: TGTGCCAGCAGTCCCCTCCCCGGGACAGGGGGAACAGATACGCAGTATTTT. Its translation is CASSPLPGTGGTDTQYF.